Listed below are T cell receptor beta chains from one sample, sequenced in a study of CD8 T cells in Susac syndrome. TCRdb recomputed calls from the immunoSEQ multiplex PCR reads with MiXCR, one row per CDR3 protein. The sample yields about 200,000 distinct CDR3 sequences, 90% to 96% seen once. The sample comprised CD4+ T cells from PBMCs. The receptors come from a human donor with multiple sclerosis. Each CDR3 is given with its conserved first and last residue. D genes are given only for firm matches. Clone size is stated in some rows and not others, as once, few, many or a class when expanded.

d_gene,len,abundance,j_gene,v_gene,CDR3aa,CDR3nt
TRBD2,15,NA,TRBJ2-3,TRBV11-2,CASRGLPQPTDTQYF,TGTGCCAGCAGGGGACTACCACAACCCACAGATACGCAGTATTTT
NA,14,NA,TRBJ2-3,TRBV7-9,CASSLELSTDTQYF,TGTGCCAGCAGCTTGGAGCTTTCCACAGATACGCAGTATTTT
TRBD1,16,NA,TRBJ2-1,TRBV6-2/TRBV6-3,CASSYTGTGRLNEQFF,TGTGCCAGCAGTTACACGGGGACAGGGAGACTCAATGAGCAGTTCTTC
NA,13,NA,TRBJ1-5,TRBV30,CAWSDTLNQPQHF,TGTGCCTGGAGCGATACACTCAATCAGCCCCAGCATTTT
NA,13,NA,TRBJ2-1,TRBV12-3/TRBV12-4,CASSSAIYNEQFF,TGTGCCAGCAGTTCCGCCATCTACAATGAGCAGTTCTTC
NA,11,NA,TRBJ2-3,TRBV11-3,CASGSRDTQYF,TGTGCCAGTGGGAGTAGAGATACGCAGTATTTT
NA,16,NA,TRBJ1-5,TRBV19,CASSTSGTPSNQPQHF,TGTGCCAGTAGTACCTCCGGGACACCAAGCAATCAGCCCCAGCATTTT
NA,17,NA,TRBJ1-6,TRBV28,CASSPLIGQTNNSPLHF,TGTGCCAGCAGTCCTCTAATCGGACAGACGAATAATTCACCCCTCCACTTT
NA,17,NA,TRBJ1-4,TRBV18,CASSPQLATATNEKLFF,TGTGCCAGCTCACCACAATTAGCGACAGCAACTAATGAAAAACTGTTTTTT
TRBD1,11,NA,TRBJ2-7,TRBV20-1,CSARDSYEQYF,TGCAGTGCCAGGGACAGTTACGAGCAGTACTTC
NA,16,NA,TRBJ2-2,TRBV9,CASSVASGLEVGELFF,TGTGCCAGCAGCGTAGCGTCGGGGTTGGAGGTCGGGGAGCTGTTTTTT
NA,11,NA,TRBJ1-2,TRBV29-1,CSVAEIYGYTF,TGCAGCGTTGCGGAAATCTATGGCTACACCTTC
NA,12,once,TRBJ2-7,TRBV5-6,CASSFRYYEQYF,TGTGCCAGCAGCTTTCGGTATTACGAGCAGTACTTC
NA,13,NA,TRBJ2-7,TRBV29-1,CSAGTTNTYEQYF,TGCAGCGCTGGGACAACTAACACCTACGAGCAGTACTTC
NA,14,NA,TRBJ2-3,TRBV2,CASSVGRSTDTQYF,TGTGCCAGCAGTGTAGGGCGGAGCACAGATACGCAGTATTTT
NA,16,NA,TRBJ1-5,TRBV15,CATSRVSNTRKEPQHF,TGTGCCACCAGCAGAGTTTCGAACACGCGCAAGGAGCCCCAGCATTTT
NA,13,NA,TRBJ1-1,TRBV6-6,CASSFTANTEAFF,TGTGCCAGCAGTTTCACAGCGAACACTGAAGCTTTCTTT
TRBD1,16,NA,TRBJ2-1,TRBV5-1,CASSSGQGSSYNEQFF,TGCGCCAGCAGCTCCGGACAGGGGAGCTCCTACAATGAGCAGTTCTTC
NA,13,NA,TRBJ2-7,TRBV20-1,CSAREYPGTEQYF,TGCAGTGCTAGAGAATACCCAGGGACCGAGCAGTACTTC
NA,15,NA,TRBJ2-5,TRBV7-9,CASSVLRDGQETQYF,TGTGCCAGCAGCGTCCTCCGGGACGGTCAAGAGACCCAGTACTTC
NA,11,NA,TRBJ2-3,TRBV6-5,CAAQGHDTQYF,TGTGCCGCACAGGGTCACGATACGCAGTATTTT
TRBD2,16,once,TRBJ2-1,TRBV29-1,CSVGRTSGSAYNEQFF,TGCAGCGTTGGACGAACTAGCGGGTCCGCCTACAATGAGCAGTTCTTC
NA,15,NA,TRBJ2-7,TRBV4-2,CASSQDTRELYEQYF,TGTGCCAGCAGCCAAGATACACGGGAGTTATACGAGCAGTACTTC
TRBD1,13,once,TRBJ2-1,TRBV7-9,CASSLQGAGEQFF,TGTGCCAGCAGCCTACAGGGGGCAGGAGAGCAGTTCTTC
NA,11,NA,TRBJ1-2,TRBV3-1,CASGGLYGYTF,TGTGCCAGCGGCGGGCTCTATGGCTACACCTTC
NA,13,NA,TRBJ1-1,TRBV5-1,CASSLGGVPEAFF,TGCGCCAGCAGCTTGGGGGGCGTTCCTGAAGCTTTCTTT
NA,15,NA,TRBJ1-2,TRBV4-1,CASSQDPTGQQVYTF,TGCGCCAGCAGCCAAGATCCGACAGGCCAGCAGGTCTACACCTTC
NA,12,NA,TRBJ2-7,TRBV20-1,CSASRGADEQYF,TGCAGTGCATCCCGGGGGGCCGACGAGCAGTACTTC
TRBD2,18,NA,TRBJ2-1,TRBV2,CASSEEGLAGSRYNEQFF,TGTGCCAGCAGTGAAGAGGGCCTAGCGGGGTCTCGGTACAATGAGCAGTTCTTC
TRBD1,15,NA,TRBJ1-1,TRBV5-1,CASSERTGAGAEAFF,TGCGCCAGCAGCGAAAGGACAGGGGCTGGGGCTGAAGCTTTCTTT
TRBD1,15,NA,TRBJ1-6,TRBV7-2,CASSPGGTWGSPLHF,TGTGCCAGCAGCCCAGGGGGAACTTGGGGGTCACCCCTCCACTTT
NA,14,NA,TRBJ2-7,TRBV5-8,CASSFHMRTYEQYF,TGTGCCAGCAGCTTCCATATGAGGACCTACGAGCAGTACTTC
NA,12,NA,TRBJ1-2,TRBV3-1,CASSHGGYGYTF,TGTGCCAGCAGCCACGGGGGCTATGGCTACACCTTC
TRBD1,16,NA,TRBJ2-1,TRBV2,CASSETRDRFYNEQFF,TGTGCCAGCAGTGAGACCCGGGACAGGTTCTACAATGAGCAGTTCTTC
TRBD1,17,NA,TRBJ1-2,TRBV7-8,CASSLMGQSLQNYGYTF,TGTGCCAGCAGCTTAATGGGACAGAGCCTCCAGAACTATGGCTACACCTTC
NA,12,once,TRBJ1-1,TRBV29-1,CSVVGGPSEAFF,TGCAGCGTTGTAGGGGGGCCGTCTGAAGCTTTCTTT
NA,12,NA,TRBJ2-3,TRBV12-3/TRBV12-4,CASRFPGDTQYF,TGTGCCAGCAGATTCCCCGGGGATACGCAGTATTTT
NA,13,NA,TRBJ2-3,TRBV9,CASSVDPRDSQYF,TGTGCCAGCAGCGTAGACCCGCGTGATTCGCAGTATTTT
NA,14,NA,TRBJ1-5,TRBV2,CASSDRQMNQPQHF,TGTGCCAGCAGTGACCGGCAGATGAATCAGCCCCAGCATTTT
NA,14,NA,TRBJ2-5,TRBV28,CASTDGGHQETQYF,TGTGCCAGCACGGACGGGGGCCACCAAGAGACCCAGTACTTC
NA,16,NA,TRBJ2-3,TRBV27,CASSLTGIGRTDTQYF,TGTGCCAGCAGTTTGACCGGGATTGGCCGCACAGATACGCAGTATTTT
TRBD1,19,NA,TRBJ1-4,TRBV7-9,CASSPPRQGNPGTNEKLFF,TGTGCCAGCAGCCCCCCCCGACAGGGGAATCCAGGAACTAATGAAAAACTGTTTTTT
NA,11,NA,TRBJ1-1,TRBV28,CASNEGTEAFF,TGTGCCAGCAACGAGGGCACTGAAGCTTTCTTT
NA,12,NA,TRBJ1-1,TRBV19,CASIRGRSEAFF,TGTGCCAGTATCCGGGGAAGATCTGAAGCTTTCTTT
NA,14,NA,TRBJ2-5,TRBV7-8,CASSNRRSQETQYF,TGTGCCAGCAGCAACCGACGGTCCCAAGAGACCCAGTACTTC
TRBD2,15,NA,TRBJ2-5,TRBV12-3/TRBV12-4,CASRHGTTSQETQYF,TGTGCCAGCAGGCACGGGACTACCTCACAAGAGACCCAGTACTTC
NA,15,NA,TRBJ2-2,TRBV9,CASSSPPGRPSSMFF,TGTGCCAGCAGCTCCCCCCCTGGAAGGCCGAGTTCGATGTTTTTT
NA,13,NA,TRBJ1-1,TRBV7-3,CASSLRWDTEAFF,TGTGCCAGCAGCTTAAGATGGGACACTGAAGCTTTCTTT
NA,14,NA,TRBJ1-2,TRBV3-1,CASSQRTGVNGYTF,TGTGCCAGCAGCCAGAGGACCGGGGTGAATGGCTACACCTTC
NA,13,NA,TRBJ2-1,TRBV7-6,CASSPQWGNEQFF,TGTGCCAGCAGCCCTCAGTGGGGCAATGAGCAGTTCTTC
TRBD1,15,NA,TRBJ2-7,TRBV5-1,CASSGPGQGAYEQYF,TGCGCCAGCAGTGGGCCGGGACAGGGGGCCTACGAGCAGTACTTC
NA,13,NA,TRBJ1-6,TRBV30,CAWRGLAGSPLHF,TGTGCCTGGAGGGGACTGGCTGGCTCACCCCTCCACTTT
TRBD1,15,NA,TRBJ1-5,TRBV10-3,CAISDSDRGYQPQHF,TGTGCCATCAGTGACTCCGACAGGGGCTATCAGCCCCAGCATTTT
TRBD1,17,NA,TRBJ1-3,TRBV11-2,CASSLGTGTFSGNTIYF,TGTGCCAGCAGCTTAGGGACAGGAACTTTCTCTGGAAACACCATATATTTT
TRBD2,16,NA,TRBJ2-7,TRBV4-2,CASSPGGLEDVDEQYF,TGTGCCAGCAGCCCGGGGGGGCTCGAGGATGTCGACGAGCAGTACTTC
TRBD1,17,once,TRBJ1-2,TRBV3-1,CASSQWTGDFSYYGYTF,TGTGCCAGCAGCCAATGGACAGGGGACTTTAGCTACTATGGCTACACCTTC
NA,14,NA,TRBJ2-2,TRBV2,CASSGYANTGELFF,TGTGCCAGCAGTGGCTACGCGAACACCGGGGAGCTGTTTTTT
NA,11,NA,TRBJ2-7,TRBV6-2/TRBV6-3,CASRDGYEQYF,TGTGCCAGCAGGGACGGCTACGAGCAGTACTTC
NA,13,NA,TRBJ1-6,TRBV7-2,CASSTENNSPLHF,TGTGCCAGCAGTACAGAAAATAATTCACCCCTCCACTTT
TRBD2,15,once,TRBJ2-3,TRBV12-3/TRBV12-4,CASSPWTSGEDTQYF,TGTGCCAGCAGTCCCTGGACTAGCGGGGAGGATACGCAGTATTTT